The rows below give T cell receptor beta chains drawn from one sample of a study of cytomegalovirus exposure and HLA in healthy donors. Clones were read by immunoSEQ multiplex PCR, and TCRdb kept only the in-frame ones, dropping some. The table includes some 150,000 clones, roughly 80% detected once. The sequenced sample consisted of PBMCs. These receptors originate from a woman aged 18-35 years in good health and CMV-seronegative. The CDR3 runs from the conserved cysteine through the conserved F or W. The D gene is left open where the match is weak. Clone size is not always given. Where it is, it says once, few, many or a class for expanded clones.

j_gene | v_gene | d_gene | abundance | len | CDR3aa | CDR3nt
TRBJ1-1 | TRBV28 | . | . | 13 | CASRTPRGVVAFF | TGTGCCAGCAGAACCCCTCGGGGGGTGGTCGCTTTCTTT
TRBJ2-7 | TRBV7-2 | . | . | 16 | CASSLGRASHSYEQYF | TGTGCCAGCAGCTTAGGGCGGGCTAGTCACTCCTACGAGCAGTACTTC
TRBJ2-1 | TRBV7-8 | . | . | 16 | CASSLAGQWSYNEQFF | TGTGCCAGCAGCTTAGCGGGGCAATGGTCCTACAATGAGCAGTTCTTC
TRBJ1-2 | TRBV28 | . | . | 16 | CASSTRGAASYYGYTF | TGTGCCAGCAGTACCCGGGGGGCAGCCTCATACTATGGCTACACCTTC
TRBJ2-5 | TRBV4-1 | TRBD2 | . | 15 | CASSLGTSGKETQYF | TGCGCCAGCAGCCTCGGGACTAGCGGGAAAGAGACCCAGTACTTC
TRBJ2-7 | TRBV12-5 | TRBD1 | . | 18 | CASGLVLAGMGQAYEQYF | TGTGCTAGTGGTTTGGTACTGGCAGGGATGGGACAGGCCTACGAGCAGTACTTC
TRBJ2-7 | TRBV6-7 | . | . | 19 | CASSYSKLVKGLSSYEQYF | TGTGCCAGCAGTTACTCGAAACTAGTTAAGGGACTCAGCTCCTACGAGCAGTACTTC
TRBJ2-7 | TRBV5-5 | TRBD1 | once | 13 | CASAGTGVYEQYF | TGTGCCAGCGCGGGGACAGGAGTTTACGAGCAGTACTTC
TRBJ2-7 | TRBV6-1 | . | . | 14 | CASSEAQGSYEQYF | TGTGCCAGCAGTGAAGCGCAGGGGTCCTACGAGCAGTACTTC
TRBJ1-5 | TRBV6-1 | . | . | 15 | CASETVSRSNQPQHF | TGTGCCAGTGAGACAGTAAGTAGAAGCAATCAGCCCCAGCATTTT
TRBJ2-7 | TRBV28 | TRBD2 | . | 13 | CASSTSGRYEQYF | TGTGCCAGCAGTACTAGCGGGAGGTACGAGCAGTACTTC
TRBJ2-3 | TRBV11-2 | TRBD2 | once | 16 | CASSLAGLGATDTQYF | TGTGCCAGCAGTTTAGCGGGATTAGGAGCGACAGATACGCAGTATTTT
TRBJ2-7 | TRBV9 | TRBD1 | . | 14 | CASSEGQGAYEQYF | TGTGCCAGCAGCGAGGGACAGGGGGCCTACGAGCAGTACTTC
TRBJ2-3 | TRBV7-2 | . | . | 17 | CASSLVWVGGATDTQYF | TGTGCCAGCAGCTTAGTTTGGGTAGGTGGGGCCACAGATACGCAGTATTTT
TRBJ2-7 | TRBV5-5 | . | . | 16 | CASSGTLSGLAGGQYF | TGTGCCAGCAGCGGGACCCTTAGCGGACTGGCCGGTGGGCAGTACTTC
TRBJ2-1 | TRBV5-1 | . | . | 14 | CASNKEVGYNEQFF | TGCGCCAGCAATAAGGAGGTTGGGTACAATGAGCAGTTCTTC
TRBJ2-3 | TRBV28 | TRBD2 | . | 11 | CASVLGGAQYF | TGTGCCAGCGTACTGGGGGGGGCGCAGTATTTT
TRBJ2-4 | TRBV5-6 | TRBD1 | . | 17 | CASSLWGQDRAGNIQYF | TGTGCCAGCAGCTTATGGGGGCAGGACAGGGCTGGAAACATTCAGTACTTC
TRBJ2-7 | TRBV15 | TRBD2 | few | 17 | CATSRDRTSGRNGEQYF | TGTGCCACCAGCAGAGACCGGACTAGCGGGAGGAACGGCGAGCAGTACTTC
TRBJ2-7 | TRBV5-4 | . | once | 16 | CASSLAGRDPPYEQYF | TGTGCCAGCAGCTTGGCCGGGCGGGACCCCCCCTACGAGCAGTACTTC
TRBJ2-1 | TRBV27 | TRBD2 | . | 15 | CASSLRPSGSTEQFF | TGTGCCAGCAGTTTACGGCCGAGCGGGAGCACTGAGCAGTTCTTC
TRBJ2-5 | TRBV18 | TRBD2 | few | 15 | CASSPNGPPGGGQYF | TGTGCCAGCTCACCAAACGGACCTCCCGGGGGGGGCCAGTACTTC
TRBJ2-1 | TRBV6-4 | . | . | 15 | CASGEAGKWINEQFF | TGTGCCAGCGGGGAGGCCGGGAAGTGGATAAACGAGCAGTTCTTC
TRBJ2-7 | TRBV10-2 | . | . | 11 | CASRGPLEQYF | TGCGCCAGCAGGGGCCCCCTAGAGCAGTACTTC
TRBJ2-7 | TRBV5-8 | . | . | 15 | CASRQPPSEGYEQYF | TGTGCCAGCAGACAACCACCTAGCGAGGGGTACGAGCAGTACTTC
TRBJ1-2 | TRBV27 | TRBD1 | . | 12 | CASRGLRNGYTF | TGTGCCAGTAGGGGGCTGAGAAATGGCTACACCTTC